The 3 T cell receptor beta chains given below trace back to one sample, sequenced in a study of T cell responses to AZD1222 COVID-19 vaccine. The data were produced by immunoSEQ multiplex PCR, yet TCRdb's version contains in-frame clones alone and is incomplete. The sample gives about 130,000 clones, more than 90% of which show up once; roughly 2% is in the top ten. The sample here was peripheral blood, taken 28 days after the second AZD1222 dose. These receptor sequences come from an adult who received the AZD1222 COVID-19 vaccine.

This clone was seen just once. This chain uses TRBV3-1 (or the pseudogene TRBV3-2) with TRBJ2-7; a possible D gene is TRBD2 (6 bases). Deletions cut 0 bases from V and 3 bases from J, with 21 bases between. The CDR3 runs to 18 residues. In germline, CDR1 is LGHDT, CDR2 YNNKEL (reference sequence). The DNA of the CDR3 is TGTGCCAGCAGCCAAGAGCGCGTCGGGTCGGGGGTAGTCTACGAGCAGTACTTC. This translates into CASSQERVGSGVVYEQYF.

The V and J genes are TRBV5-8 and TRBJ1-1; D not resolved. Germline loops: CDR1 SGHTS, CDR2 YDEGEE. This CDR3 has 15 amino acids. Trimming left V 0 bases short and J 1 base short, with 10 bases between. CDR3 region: CASSLGAERNTEAFF. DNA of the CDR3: TGTGCCAGCAGCTTGGGGGCGGAGAGGAACACTGAAGCTTTCTTT. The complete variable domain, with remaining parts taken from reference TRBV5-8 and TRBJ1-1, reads EAGVTQSPTHLIKTRGQQATLRCSPISGHTSVYWYQQALGLGLQFLLWYDEGEERNRGNFPPRFSGRQFPNYSSELNVNALELEDSALYLCASSLGAERNTEAFFGQGTRLTVV.

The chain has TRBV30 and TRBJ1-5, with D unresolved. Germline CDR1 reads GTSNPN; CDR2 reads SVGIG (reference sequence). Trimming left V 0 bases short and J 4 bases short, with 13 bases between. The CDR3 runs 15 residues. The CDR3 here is CAWSVLGSDNQPQHF. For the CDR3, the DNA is TGTGCCTGGAGTGTACTGGGCAGCGATAATCAGCCCCAGCATTTT.